This TCR beta chain was captured in a study of post-analysis software for immune sequencing data. Overall study findings and caveats: Significantly decreased normalized Chao1 diversity was recorded for multiple sclerosis patients relative to controls. TRBV5-6, TRBV5-1 and TRBV20-1 belonged to a set of roughly five TRBV segments that were more frequent in patients than controls.

About this clonotype: Antigen: not known.

Unique molecular identifiers were carried by the TCR beta cDNA libraries. A single record per CDR3 protein comes from TCRdb applying MiXCR to the PCR reads. The sample lists roughly 800,000 distinct CDR3 sequences, 53% occurring once. Losses at the gene ends were 3 bases for V and 3 bases for J; bases not matched to a gene: 6. The CDR3 covers 16 residues. The sequenced sample consisted of blood. The chain recombines TRBV12-3 or TRBV12-4 with TRBJ2-7; 12 bases are a match to TRBD2. The origin of this receptor is a girl between 10 and 17 years old with multiple sclerosis. The CDR3 reads CASSFPETSGSYEQYF. CDR3 bases: TGTGCCAGCAGTTTCCCCGAGACTAGCGGGAGCTACGAGCAGTACTTC.